This T cell receptor (beta chain) derives from a study of CXCR3-negative and CXCR3-positive naive CD8 T cells. Through 5' RACE with UMI labels, the TRB cDNA libraries were prepared. TCRdb re-called the 5' RACE reads, yielding one record per CDR3 amino acid sequence without DNA. The clone table shows about 98,000 distinct CDR3 sequences, with the ten largest holding about 1.1%. The study sorted every CD8+ T cell subset in triplicate at 250,000 to 300,000 cells each. Cells that were CD45RO-CCR7+CD27+CD95- constituted naive CD8+ T cells. To note about this clonotype: The antigen is not known.

Notes on the study in general: Memory CD8+ cells showed much lower diversity, while both naive subsets displayed comparably high diversity. Naive CXCR3-positive cells had TRB CDR3s more hydrophobic than those of CXCR3-negative naive cells. Both naive subsets, CXCR3-negative and CXCR3-positive, displayed similar TRBV-TRBJ usage, unlike memory cells.

The source material was naive CXCR3+ CD8+ T cells from blood. Noted subset: CD45RO-CCR7+CD27+CD95- naive CD8+ T cells expressing CXCR3 (TNR3+). The TCR sequence derives from a human donor in good health. Some clones in this sample may be carry-over from other donors' samples.

The CDR3 loop is CASSQDSFTDTQYF. The chain is built from TRBV7-2 and TRBJ2-3; TCRdb's assignment of TRBD2 cannot be checked, as there is no DNA. Germline V gene lookup returns CDR1 SGHTA and CDR2 FQGNSA. CDR3 length: 14 residues.